The sequence of this T cell receptor (beta chain) was determined in a study of cytomegalovirus exposure and HLA in healthy donors. A remark on this clone: What it recognizes is unknown.

Trimming shortened V by 3 bases and J by 1 base, and 9 bases separated the two germline ends. This CDR3 region has 13 residues. Germline-derived CDR1 and CDR2 are SQVTM and ANQGSEA. PCR employed 60 Vbeta and 13 Jbeta primers. Repertoires were generated with immunoSEQ multiplex PCR, while TCRdb's copy carries only in-frame clones and drops some. The table lists 150,000 or so clones, about 72% of them singletons. The study's findings and limits: An observed cluster of highly shared sequence variants was recorded as a likely sequencing artifact.

The sequence was obtained from a female donor in good health and CMV-seronegative. The chain uses TRBV29-1 and TRBJ1-1; a possible D gene is TRBD1 (5 bases). The sequenced material came from PBMCs. Here the CDR3 DNA reads TGCAGCGTTGATTGGCAGGGGAACACTGAAGCTTTCTTT. It specifies CSVDWQGNTEAFF. Complete variable domain (other parts from reference TRBV29-1 and TRBJ1-1): SAVISQKPSRDICQRGTSLTIQCQVDSQVTMMFWYRQQPGQSLTLIATANQGSEATYESGFVIDKFPISRPNLTFSTLTVSNMSPEDSSIYLCSVDWQGNTEAFFGQGTRLTVV.